The 29 T cell receptor beta chains below were found in one sample sequenced in a study of blood T cell repertoires in COVID-19. The repertoire was sequenced with immunoSEQ multiplex PCR; TCRdb's copy has only in-frame clones and lacks some. The sample yields approximately 45,000 clones, 80% to 90% seen once. What was sequenced was peripheral blood. These TCRs come from a woman aged 80 or over with acute or convalescent COVID-19.

The chain employs TRBV7-7 and TRBJ2-2; no reliable D call. Deletions cut 1 base from V and 3 bases from J, with 3 bases between. Germline loops: CDR1 SSHAT, CDR2 FNYEAQ (reference sequence). This CDR3 contains 13 residues. The CDR3 DNA reads as TGTGCCAGCAGCTTAGTAGACACCGGGGAGCTGTTTTTT. It specifies CASSLVDTGELFF. The full variable domain, completed using reference TRBV7-7 and TRBJ2-2, is GAGVSQSPRYKVTKRGQDVTLRCDPISSHATLYWYQQALGQGPEFLTYFNYEAQPDKSGLPSDRFSAERPEGSISTLTIQRTEQRDSAMYRCASSLVDTGELFFGEGSRLTVL.

This rearrangement joins TRBV5-1 to TRBJ2-3; TRBD1 is a possible D gene (6 bases). Germline CDR1 SGHRS, CDR2 YFSETQ. The germline V and J ends were trimmed by 2 bases and 2 bases, with 9 bases remaining between them. The CDR3 length is 14 residues. CDR3 residues: CASSFTGPTDTQYF. In DNA, the CDR3 is TGCGCCAGCAGCTTCACAGGGCCCACAGATACGCAGTATTTT.

The chain links TRBV7-8 to TRBJ1-1; 8 nucleotides line up with TRBD1. The CDR3 contains 15 residues. Germline CDR1 is SGHVS and CDR2 is FQNEAQ. Trimming cost V 5 bases and J 4 bases; bases outside gene matches: 9. Written as DNA, the CDR3 is TGTGCCAGCAGCCCCCGGACAGGGATGCCCACTGAAGCTTTCTTT. The encoded protein is CASSPRTGMPTEAFF.

A word on this clone: The identical CDR3 is also encoded by other nucleotide sequences in the sample. V is TRBV19 and J is TRBJ2-3; 10 nucleotides match TRBD2. The CDR3 has 14 amino acids. V was pared by 8 bases and J by 1 base, with 3 bases of the junction left unmatched. CDR1 is LNHDA, CDR2 SQIVND, per germline (reference sequence). CDR3 bases: TGTGCCAGTTCTACTAGCGGGGGCACAGATACGCAGTATTTT. This encodes CASSTSGGTDTQYF.

The chain has TRBV5-4 and TRBJ2-5; perhaps TRBD1 as D (5 bases). Germline V gene lookup returns CDR1 SGHNT and CDR2 YYREEE (reference sequence). This CDR3 has 13 amino acids. V lost 0 bases and J 2 bases, leaving 5 bases between the germline ends. The CDR3, as DNA: TGTGCCAGCAGCTTGGGACAGCAAGAGACCCAGTACTTC. This codes for CASSLGQQETQYF.

The rearrangement links TRBV24-1 to TRBJ2-4; D may be TRBD1 (5 bases). The CDR3 consists of 15 residues. V was cut by 2 bases and J by 2 bases, with 9 bases left in between. Looked up from germline, CDR1 is KGHDR and CDR2 is SFDVKD. The CDR3 spells CATSDSRDSKNIQYF. The CDR3, as DNA: TGTGCCACCAGTGATTCCAGGGATTCCAAAAACATTCAGTACTTC.

The V gene is TRBV18, the J gene TRBJ1-2, with D maybe TRBD1 (5 bases). Deletions cut 3 bases from V and 8 bases from J, with 22 bases between. The CDR3 totals 16 residues. The germline V gene has CDR1 KGHSH and CDR2 LQKENI. This chain's CDR3 is CASSPIDSGSHRGYTF. The DNA for the CDR3 is TGTGCCAGCTCACCGATCGACAGCGGGAGCCATCGGGGCTACACCTTC.

The chain recombines TRBV5-5 with TRBJ2-2; the D gene is possibly TRBD2 (5 bases). The CDR3 covers 15 residues. Trimming took off 1 base at V and 2 bases at J, with 9 bases between the two ends. Germline CDR1 reads SGHKS; CDR2 reads YYEKEE (reference sequence). DNA for the CDR3: TGTGCCAGCAGCTTGCCTAGCTTAAACACCGGGGAGCTGTTTTTT. This codes for CASSLPSLNTGELFF.

V and J are TRBV19 and TRBJ1-2, with D unclear. V was cut by 7 bases and J by 2 bases, with 8 bases left in between. The germline V gene encodes CDR1 LNHDA and CDR2 SQIVND (reference sequence). This CDR3 contains 12 residues. Here the CDR3 DNA reads TGTGCCAGTACCCCACGGAACTATGGCTACACCTTC. Its translation: CASTPRNYGYTF.

The rearrangement joins TRBV5-1 to TRBJ1-3; 8 bases match TRBD1. V lost 4 bases to trimming and J lost 8 bases; unmatched junction nucleotides: 8. The CDR3 is 14 amino acids. Germline V gene sequence: CDR1 SGHRS, CDR2 YFSETQ. The CDR3 here is CASSDPQGADTIYF. The DNA of the CDR3 is TGCGCCAGCAGCGACCCTCAGGGGGCTGACACCATATATTTT.

This chain links TRBV3-1 (or the pseudogene TRBV3-2) with TRBJ2-4, with D possibly being TRBD1 (6 bases). The CDR3 extends over 13 amino acids. V was cut by 1 base and J by 9 bases, with 10 bases left in between. Germline CDR1 is LGHDT and CDR2 is YNNKEL (reference sequence). The CDR3 DNA sequence: TGTGCCAGCAGCCAAGGGGACAAGGCCATTCAGTACTTC. It codes for CASSQGDKAIQYF.

The chain uses TRBV5-1 and TRBJ1-2; D call uncertain. The CDR3 is made up of 14 amino acids. The germline gives CDR1 SGHRS, CDR2 YFSETQ. Trimming removed 4 bases from V and 0 bases from J, with 10 bases in between. CDR3 sequence (DNA): TGCGCCAGCAGCCTCCTGCCGGCTAACTATGGCTACACCTTC. It encodes CASSLLPANYGYTF.

The gene calls are TRBV7-6 and TRBJ2-3, with 8 bases aligning to TRBD1. The J segment lost 4 bases and the V segment lost 5 bases, leaving 11 bases of the junction unmatched. The CDR3 sequence is 16 residues long. Germline V gene data show CDR1 as SGHVS and CDR2 as FNYEAQ. This CDR3 reads CASSTRPGQVADTQYF. In nucleotides, the CDR3 is TGTGCCAGCAGCACCCGACCGGGACAGGTGGCAGATACGCAGTATTTT.

The chain links TRBV18 to TRBJ1-1; D gene uncertain. The CDR3 is 14 amino acids. From germline, CDR1 is KGHSH and CDR2 LQKENI. Trimming shortened V by 4 bases and J by 4 bases, and 13 bases separated the two germline ends. CDR3 nucleotide sequence: TGTGCCAGCTCACTACCTCGGGAGGTCACTGAAGCTTTCTTT. This encodes CASSLPREVTEAFF. The whole variable domain, filled in from reference TRBV18 and TRBJ1-1, reads NAGVMQNPRHLVRRRGQEARLRCSPMKGHSHVYWYRQLPEEGLKFMVYLQKENIIDESGMPKERFSAEFPKEGPSILRIQQVVRGDSAAYFCASSLPREVTEAFFGQGTRLTVV.

The chain joins TRBV3-1 (or the pseudogene TRBV3-2) to TRBJ2-2; D remains ambiguous. Germline CDR1 is LGHDT and CDR2 is YNNKEL (reference sequence). This CDR3 has 15 amino acids. V shed 1 base and J shed 0 bases, with 6 bases lying between them. CDR3 bases: TGTGCCAGCAGCCAAGTGACATCGAACACCGGGGAGCTGTTTTTT. Translated, it gives CASSQVTSNTGELFF.

The V and J genes are TRBV18 and TRBJ1-6; TRBD1 matches at 10 bases. V gave up 4 bases and J gave up 7 bases; unmatched junction bases: 4. This CDR3 is built from 15 residues. In germline, CDR1 is KGHSH, CDR2 LQKENI. The CDR3 reads CASSRDRGENSPLHF. The CDR3 DNA follows: TGTGCCAGCTCACGGGACAGGGGAGAAAATTCACCCCTCCACTTT.

In its sample, this clone was seen once. The V and J genes are TRBV30 and TRBJ1-1; the D gene is possibly TRBD1 (5 bases). The CDR3 runs to 12 residues. The V gene's germline CDR1 is GTSNPN and CDR2 SVGIG (reference sequence). V lost 1 base, J lost 7 bases, and 10 bases lay in between. The CDR3 nucleotides read TGTGCCTGGAGTGATGCAGGGTTTGAAGCTTTCTTT. Translating gives CAWSDAGFEAFF.

V is TRBV7-9 and J is TRBJ1-1; possibly TRBD1 for D (6 bases). The germline V gene has CDR1 SEHNR and CDR2 FQNEAQ (reference sequence). V gave up 10 bases and J gave up 0 bases, with 12 bases separating them. The CDR3 runs 13 residues. This chain's CDR3 is CATVQGLNTEAFF. CDR3 in DNA: TGTGCCACCGTACAGGGTTTGAACACTGAAGCTTTCTTT.

The V and J genes are TRBV7-3 and TRBJ2-7; D possibly corresponds to TRBD1 (5 bases). This CDR3 contains 14 residues. Trimming shortened V by 4 bases and J by 6 bases, and 16 bases separated the two germline ends. The V gene's germline CDR1 is SGHTA and CDR2 FQGTGA. CDR3 loop: CASSSCTQGCEQYF. Written as DNA, the CDR3 is TGTGCCAGCAGCTCCTGTACCCAGGGATGCGAGCAGTACTTC.

The V call is TRBV7-2, the J call TRBJ1-3; TRBD1 agrees at 7 bases. There are 14 residues in the CDR3. Losses at the gene ends were 5 bases for V and 4 bases for J; bases not matched to a gene: 5. Germline assignment: CDR1 SGHTA and CDR2 FQGNSA. The CDR3 here is CASSRDSGGNTIYF. The CDR3 nucleotides are TGTGCCAGCAGCCGGGACAGCGGAGGAAACACCATATATTTT.

The chain uses TRBV3-1 (or the pseudogene TRBV3-2) and TRBJ2-2, with D possibly TRBD1 on 5 matching bases. This CDR3 has 13 amino acids. V was shortened by 6 bases and J by 7 bases, with 12 bases between the two germline ends. In germline, CDR1 is LGHDT, CDR2 YNNKEL (reference sequence). CDR3 in amino acids: CASRNSGIGELFF. Written as DNA, the CDR3 is TGTGCCAGCAGGAACTCAGGGATCGGGGAGCTGTTTTTT.

The chain joins TRBV30 to TRBJ2-3; 7 positions agree with TRBD2. Germline loops: CDR1 GTSNPN, CDR2 SVGIG (reference sequence). The V and J ends lost 2 bases and 15 bases, in that order; junction bases with no gene match: 17. The CDR3 consists of 14 residues. CDR3 bases: TGTGCCTGGAGTTCCACCCGACTAGCCGAACTGGTTTATTTT. Protein product: CAWSSTRLAELVYF.

This chain connects TRBV10-1 to TRBJ2-3; 10 nucleotides agree with TRBD1. The CDR3 loop spans 16 amino acids. The germline V gene has CDR1 WNHNN and CDR2 SYGVQD (reference sequence). The ends lost 5 bases at V and 1 base at J; junction bases unmatched: 6. The CDR3: CASSFGTGVGTDTQYF. CDR3 nucleotide sequence: TGCGCCAGCAGTTTCGGGACAGGGGTCGGCACAGATACGCAGTATTTT.

The CDR3 here is CASSQGGGAERVRGELFF. Here the CDR3 DNA reads TGTGCCAGCAGCCAAGGCGGAGGGGCCGAGAGGGTCCGCGGGGAGCTGTTTTTT. The chain links TRBV4-2 to TRBJ2-2; perhaps TRBD2 as D (6 bases). Trimming stripped 1 base from V and 7 bases from J, with 22 bases between. The CDR3 extends over 18 amino acids. Germline V CDR1 and CDR2: LGHNA, YNFKEQ.

The chain has TRBV5-1 and TRBJ1-2; TRBD1 is a possible D gene (6 bases). Germline lookup yields CDR1 SGHRS and CDR2 YFSETQ. Trimming took 1 base from V and 8 from J, leaving 15 bases between them. The CDR3 has 14 residues. CDR3 in DNA: TGCGCCAGCAGCTTGACACAGGGATCCTTCGGCTACACCTTC. The encoded protein is CASSLTQGSFGYTF.

This clone appeared a single time. This chain joins TRBV6-6 and TRBJ2-1; 9 nucleotides match TRBD2. CDR1 is MNHNY and CDR2 is SVGAGI in the germline V gene (reference sequence). The CDR3 is 15 residues long. The V and J ends lost 5 bases and 3 bases, in that order; junction bases with no gene match: 5. CDR3 amino acids: CASSLIAGDYNEQFF. The CDR3 DNA reads TGTGCCAGCAGTCTGATAGCGGGGGACTACAATGAGCAGTTCTTC.

This clone occurred once. The rearrangement joins TRBV4-2 to TRBJ1-3, with 8 bases lining up with TRBD1. CDR1 is LGHNA, CDR2 YNFKEQ, per germline. Losses at the gene ends were 3 bases for V and 4 bases for J; bases not matched to a gene: 2. CDR3 length: 14 residues. CDR3 amino acids: CASSQDRVGNTIYF. The CDR3 DNA follows: TGTGCCAGCAGCCAGGACAGGGTCGGAAACACCATATATTTT.

The V call is TRBV18, the J call TRBJ1-5, with TRBD1 matching 7 bases. The germline V gene encodes CDR1 KGHSH and CDR2 LQKENI. V lost 2 bases to trimming and J lost 0 bases; unmatched junction nucleotides: 7. The CDR3 sequence is 17 residues long. The CDR3 sequence: CASSPSQGVYSNQPQHF. The CDR3 DNA is TGTGCCAGCTCACCATCGCAGGGGGTTTATAGCAATCAGCCCCAGCATTTT.

The rearrangement uses TRBV19 and TRBJ2-1; tentative D call: TRBD1 (6 bases). Between the trimmed V and J ends, which lost 6 bases and 0 bases, there was a span of 15 bases. CDR3 length: 16 amino acids. Germline V CDR1 and CDR2: LNHDA, SQIVND (reference sequence). DNA for the CDR3: TGTGCCAGTAGCTTAGAGGGGGTGAGCTCCTACAATGAGCAGTTCTTC. It translates to CASSLEGVSSYNEQFF.